This TCR beta chain is from a study of regulatory T cells in long-lasting Graves disease. Library construction for TCR beta used iRepertoire HTBI primers and Arm-PCR of CDR3 regions. TCRdb analysed the multiplex PCR reads with MiXCR anew, one entry per CDR3 protein. The sample lists about 300,000 distinct CDR3 sequences; 18% were seen once. This clonotype was seen ten or more times. Time point of the sample: newly diagnosed GD, antithyroid drugs for less than 3 months. PBMC-derived RNA was used for the TCR library. Under American Thyroid Association guidelines, Graves' disease was diagnosed. Patients all came to the study from an endocrinology department in Xi'an, China. Trimming at V came to 5 bases and at J to 4 bases, leaving 7 bases not matched to a gene. Germline loops: CDR1 SNHLY, CDR2 FYNNEI. This CDR3 has 16 residues.

The sample here was peripheral blood mononuclear cells (PBMCs), taken at new diagnosis, from a patient treated with antithyroid drugs. This receptor was taken from a female donor with Graves disease. The chain couples TRBV2 to TRBJ2-3, with 12 bases that match TRBD2. CDR3 DNA sequence: TGTGCCAGCAGTAGTCAAGGACTAGCGGGACCAGATACGCAGTATTTT. It codes for CASSSQGLAGPDTQYF. The entire variable domain, with the rest obtained from reference TRBV2 and TRBJ2-3, is as follows: EPEVTQTPSHQVTQMGQEVILRCVPISNHLYFYWYRQILGQKVEFLVSFYNNEISEKSEIFDDQFSVERPDGSNFTLKIRSTKLEDSAMYFCASSSQGLAGPDTQYFGPGTRLTVL.